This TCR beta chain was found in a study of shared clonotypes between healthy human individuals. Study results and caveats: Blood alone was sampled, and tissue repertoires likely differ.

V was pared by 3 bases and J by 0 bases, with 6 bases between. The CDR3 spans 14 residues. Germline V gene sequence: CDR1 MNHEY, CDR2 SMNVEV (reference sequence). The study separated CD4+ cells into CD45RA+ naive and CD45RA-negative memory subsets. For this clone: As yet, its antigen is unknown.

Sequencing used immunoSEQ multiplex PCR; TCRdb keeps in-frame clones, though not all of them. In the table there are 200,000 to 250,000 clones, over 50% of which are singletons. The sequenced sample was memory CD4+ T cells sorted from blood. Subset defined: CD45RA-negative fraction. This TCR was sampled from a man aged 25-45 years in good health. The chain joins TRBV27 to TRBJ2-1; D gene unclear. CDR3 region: CASSFVGSYNEQFF. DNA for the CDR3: TGTGCCAGCAGTTTCGTAGGCTCCTACAATGAGCAGTTCTTC.